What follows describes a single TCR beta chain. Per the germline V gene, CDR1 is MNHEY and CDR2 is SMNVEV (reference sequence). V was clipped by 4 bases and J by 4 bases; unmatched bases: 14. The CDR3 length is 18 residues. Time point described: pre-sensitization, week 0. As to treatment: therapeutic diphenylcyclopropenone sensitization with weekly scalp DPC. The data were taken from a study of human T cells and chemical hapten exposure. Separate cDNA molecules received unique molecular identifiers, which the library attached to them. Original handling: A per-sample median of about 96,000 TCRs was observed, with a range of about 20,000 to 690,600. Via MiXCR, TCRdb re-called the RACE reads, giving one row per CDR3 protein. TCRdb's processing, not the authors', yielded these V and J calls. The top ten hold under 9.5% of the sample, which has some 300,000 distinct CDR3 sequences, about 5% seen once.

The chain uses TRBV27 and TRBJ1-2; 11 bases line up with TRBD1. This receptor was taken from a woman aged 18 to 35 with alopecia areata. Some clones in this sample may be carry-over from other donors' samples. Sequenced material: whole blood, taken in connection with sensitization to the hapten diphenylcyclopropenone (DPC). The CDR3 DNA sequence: TGTGCCAGCAGTTCCATCGGGACAGGGGGGCCATCTGGCTATGGCTACACCTTC. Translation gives CASSSIGTGGPSGYGYTF.